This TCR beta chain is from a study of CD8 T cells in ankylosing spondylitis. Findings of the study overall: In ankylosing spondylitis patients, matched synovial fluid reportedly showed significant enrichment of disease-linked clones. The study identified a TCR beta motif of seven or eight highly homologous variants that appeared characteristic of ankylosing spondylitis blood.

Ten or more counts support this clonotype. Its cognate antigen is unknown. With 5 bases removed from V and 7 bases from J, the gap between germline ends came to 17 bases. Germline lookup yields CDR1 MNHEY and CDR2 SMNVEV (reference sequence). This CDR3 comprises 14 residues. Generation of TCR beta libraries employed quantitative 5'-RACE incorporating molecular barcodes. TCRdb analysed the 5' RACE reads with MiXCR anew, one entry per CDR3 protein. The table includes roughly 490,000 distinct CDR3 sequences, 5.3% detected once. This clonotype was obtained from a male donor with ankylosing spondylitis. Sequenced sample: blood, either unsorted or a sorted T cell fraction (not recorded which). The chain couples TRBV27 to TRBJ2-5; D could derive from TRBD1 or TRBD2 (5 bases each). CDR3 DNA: TGTGCCAGCAGTCCCCAGGGAGTACGCCGGACCCAGTACTTC. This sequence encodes CASSPQGVRRTQYF.